This is a list of T cell receptor beta chains from one sample in a study of blood T cell repertoires in COVID-19. Repertoires were generated with immunoSEQ multiplex PCR, while TCRdb's copy carries only in-frame clones and drops some. The table has approximately 240,000 clones, approximately 86% seen once. The sample consisted of peripheral blood. These receptor sequences come from a woman younger than 45 with COVID-19, enrolled during active disease. Each CDR3 is given without its conserved first and last residue. The D gene is left open where the match is weak.

TRBJ1-2 TRBV7-2 NA ASSPEVNYGYT
TRBJ1-2 TRBV6-5 NA ASSLQGIDGYT
TRBJ2-2 TRBV10-3 TRBD1 AISPGTVSNTGELF
TRBJ2-2 TRBV5-4 TRBD2 ASSLAGGKGTGELF
TRBJ2-3 TRBV29-1 NA SVDKTVQDTQY
TRBJ2-7 TRBV18 TRBD1 ASSPLGQATSYEQY
TRBJ2-3 TRBV4-3 TRBD2 ASSQGLAGSLTDTQY
TRBJ1-4 TRBV4-1 NA ASSQEWGHGEKLF
TRBJ1-2 TRBV18 NA ASSRGQDRDYGYT
TRBJ1-5 TRBV7-9 NA ASSLAQGSQH
TRBJ1-5 TRBV6-5 TRBD1 ASRNRGSNQPQH
TRBJ1-5 TRBV27 NA ASCRVEGQPQH
TRBJ2-1 TRBV7-9 TRBD2 ASSSLSGSYNEQF
TRBJ2-3 TRBV5-4 NA ASGFDGGTTDTQY
TRBJ1-2 TRBV28 NA ATRATEDYGYT
TRBJ2-3 TRBV7-2 NA ASSLGERGTQY
TRBJ2-3 TRBV7-9 NA ASSLLVGESTDTQY
TRBJ2-5 TRBV7-2 NA ASSLEAGATAYETQY
TRBJ2-4 TRBV5-4 TRBD2 ASSYRTSVNGSAKNIQY
TRBJ1-2 TRBV5-6 NA ASSRTDSNYGYT
TRBJ2-3 TRBV29-1 TRBD1 SVVPGQVTDTQY
TRBJ2-3 TRBV9 NA ASSPRAASTDTQY
TRBJ2-7 TRBV29-1 NA SVEARGYEQY
TRBJ1-2 TRBV5-1 TRBD1 ASSIPDRGYGYT
TRBJ1-1 TRBV6-5 NA ASSYPGQPEAF
TRBJ2-5 TRBV19 TRBD2 ASSTDSSGRGETQY
TRBJ2-7 TRBV7-2 TRBD1 ASSSRTGVRYEQY
TRBJ1-1 TRBV7-9 TRBD1 ASSLTQGLNTEAF
TRBJ2-7 TRBV29-1 TRBD1 SVRDSGDEQY
TRBJ1-6 TRBV6-6 NA ASSFVDNSPLH
TRBJ1-4 TRBV9 TRBD1 ASSPQGAEEKLF
TRBJ2-3 TRBV7-9 NA AIGTAGTDTQY
TRBJ2-3 TRBV10-3 NA AISGLDSTSKGDTQY
TRBJ2-2 TRBV7-9 TRBD2 ASSLDGLAFANTGELF
TRBJ2-1 TRBV7-9 TRBD2 ASRGLAGYNEQF
TRBJ2-7 TRBV5-6 NA ASSETGGNSYEQY
TRBJ2-3 TRBV9 TRBD1 ASSPRTGYDTQY
TRBJ2-7 TRBV27 TRBD2 ASRLTSLPYEQY
TRBJ1-1 TRBV30 NA AWSWRRNTEAF
TRBJ2-7 TRBV2 TRBD1 ASSTGGHEQY
TRBJ1-2 TRBV5-4 NA ATLQGGDYGYYGYT
TRBJ1-4 TRBV3-1/TRBV3-2 TRBD1 ASSQDFRGTGEKLF
TRBJ1-1 TRBV12-3/TRBV12-4 TRBD1 ASTSGQVVRAF
TRBJ2-7 TRBV28 TRBD2 ASMSGLAGVCY
TRBJ2-3 TRBV20-1 NA SASLAGGRGADTQY
TRBJ1-2 TRBV27 TRBD1 ASSLSMGGTGGYT
TRBJ2-3 TRBV14 NA ASSQVGSTLDTQY